The 22 T cell receptor beta chains in this list originate from one sample, sequenced in a study of CD8 T cells in Susac syndrome. RNA was extracted with the RNeasy kit, and a quantity of about 0.45 to 1 ug was reverse transcribed using random hexamers. TCRdb analysed the immunoSEQ multiplex PCR reads with MiXCR anew, one entry per CDR3 protein. The table records 120,000 or so distinct CDR3 sequences, approximately 94% of them present only once. Sequencing used CD4+ T cells from PBMCs. The receptors here all came from a human donor with multiple sclerosis.

On this clonotype: Mismatch with germline at one junction end may stem from a read error. V is TRBV7-7 and J is TRBJ2-5; 9 bases are a match to TRBD2. This CDR3 comprises 14 residues. CDR1 is SSHAT, CDR2 FNYEAQ, per germline (reference sequence). In DNA form, the CDR3 reads TGTGCTAGCAGCCATGGACTAGCGTTCGAGACCCAGTACTTC. Protein sequence: CASSHGLAFETQYF. The full variable domain, in which reference TRBV7-7 and TRBJ2-5 provide the parts outside the CDR3, is GAGVSQSPRYKVTKRGQDVTLRCDPISSHATLYWYQQALGQGPEFLTYFNYEAQPDKSGLPSDRFSAERPEGSISTLTIQRTEQRDSAMYRCASSHGLAFETQYFGPGTRLLVL.

The V and J genes are TRBV25-1 and TRBJ1-3; D unresolved. Germline CDR1 is MGHDK and CDR2 is SYGVNS. This CDR3 contains 13 residues. Trimming removed 6 bases from V and 4 bases from J, with 10 bases in between. CDR3 residues: CASSPRPGNTIYF. CDR3 sequence (DNA): TGTGCCAGCAGCCCTCGTCCCGGAAACACCATATATTTT. Full variable domain (outside the CDR3, taken from reference TRBV25-1 and TRBJ1-3): EADIYQTPRYLVIGTGKKITLECSQTMGHDKMYWYQQDPGMELHLIHYSYGVNSTEKGDLSSESTVSRIRTEHFPLTLESARPSHTSQYLCASSPRPGNTIYFGEGSWLTVV.

The V gene is TRBV5-1, the J gene TRBJ2-2; D unclear. Per the germline V gene, CDR1 is SGHRS and CDR2 is YFSETQ. V was shortened by 0 bases and J by 7 bases, with 4 bases between the two germline ends. This CDR3 is built from 12 residues. The CDR3 spells CASSLGVGELFF. The CDR3 DNA sequence: TGCGCCAGCAGCTTGGGAGTCGGGGAGCTGTTTTTT.

The J gene is TRBJ1-5, the V gene TRBV6-6; no clear D gene. The CDR3 runs to 13 residues. CDR1 is MNHNY and CDR2 is SVGAGI in the germline V gene (reference sequence). Between the trimmed V and J ends, which lost 7 bases and 11 bases, there was a span of 18 bases. The CDR3 loop reads CASTSRTAEAQHF. In DNA form, the CDR3 reads TGTGCCAGCACCTCCCGGACGGCGGAGGCCCAGCATTTT.

CDR3 region: CASSLLSGPTDTQYF. Here the CDR3 DNA reads TGCGCCAGCAGCTTGTTATCCGGGCCTACAGATACGCAGTATTTT. The V and J genes are TRBV5-1 and TRBJ2-3; D gene uncertain. This CDR3 comprises 15 residues. The V and J ends lost 1 base and 3 bases respectively, with 12 bases between them. CDR1 and CDR2 (germline): SGHRS, YFSETQ. The complete variable domain, with remaining parts taken from reference TRBV5-1 and TRBJ2-3, reads KAGVTQTPRYLIKTRGQQVTLSCSPISGHRSVSWYQQTPGQGLQFLFEYFSETQRNKGNFPGRFSGRQFSNSRSEMNVSTLELGDSALYLCASSLLSGPTDTQYFGPGTRLTVL.

This chain connects TRBV2 to TRBJ2-2; D assignment may be TRBD1 or TRBD2 (5 bases each). V was clipped by 2 bases and J by 3 bases, with 16 bases between them. This CDR3 has 17 amino acids. The V gene's germline CDR1 is SNHLY and CDR2 FYNNEI. The CDR3 is CASSERGPRYHTGELFF. The CDR3 DNA is TGTGCCAGCAGTGAACGGGGCCCGAGATACCACACCGGGGAGCTGTTTTTT.

The chain couples TRBV29-1 to TRBJ2-7; 9 bases fit TRBD1. The V and J ends lost 0 bases and 7 bases, in that order; junction bases with no gene match: 7. CDR1 and CDR2 (germline): SQVTM, ANQGSEA. This CDR3 contains 14 residues. CDR3 region: CSVEDRHRGREQYF. Written as DNA, the CDR3 is TGCAGCGTTGAAGATAGGCACAGGGGGCGTGAGCAGTACTTC.

This clonotype was counted a few times. The V call is TRBV19, the J call TRBJ2-2; 13 nucleotides line up with TRBD2. V trimming: 5 bases; J trimming: 1 base; junction bases outside the gene matches: 1. This CDR3 has 16 amino acids. Per the germline V gene, CDR1 is LNHDA and CDR2 is SQIVND (reference sequence). CDR3 sequence (DNA): TGTGCCAGTAGTCGACTAGCGGGAGGGAACACCGGGGAGCTGTTTTTT. Translating gives CASSRLAGGNTGELFF. The variable domain in full, completed from reference TRBV19 and TRBJ2-2, reads DGGITQSPKYLFRKEGQNVTLSCEQNLNHDAMYWYRQDPGQGLRLIYYSQIVNDFQKGDIAEGYSVSREKKESFPLTVTSAQKNPTAFYLCASSRLAGGNTGELFFGEGSRLTVL.

This sequence joins TRBV30 and TRBJ1-3; D is undetermined. Germline CDR1 GTSNPN, CDR2 SVGIG (reference sequence). The V end was cut by 2 bases, the J end by 6 bases, with 8 bases between. The CDR3 totals 12 residues. The CDR3 sequence: CAWSPGENTIYF. The CDR3 coding sequence is TGTGCCTGGAGTCCCGGGGAAAACACCATATATTTT.

The chain is built from TRBV29-1 and TRBJ2-1; tentative D call: TRBD2 (6 bases). V gave up 7 bases and J gave up 1 base, with 17 bases separating them. Germline V gene lookup returns CDR1 SQVTM and CDR2 ANQGSEA. The CDR3 extends over 15 amino acids. CDR3: CSAHGGEVSYNEQFF. DNA for the CDR3: TGCAGCGCGCATGGCGGGGAGGTATCCTACAATGAGCAGTTCTTC.

The rearrangement joins TRBV7-9 to TRBJ2-7; D not resolved. The germline V and J ends were trimmed by 7 bases and 2 bases, with 9 bases remaining between them. The CDR3 totals 12 residues. CDR1 is SEHNR, CDR2 FQNEAQ, per germline (reference sequence). CDR3 sequence reads: CASTAQAYEQYF. CDR3 nucleotides: TGTGCCAGCACGGCCCAAGCCTACGAGCAGTACTTC.

J is TRBJ2-7 and V is TRBV29-1; unclear D gene. V dropped 4 bases and J dropped 4 bases, with 11 bases sitting between them. This CDR3 spans 12 amino acids. Germline CDR1 and CDR2: SQVTM and ANQGSEA. Here the CDR3 DNA reads TGCAGCGTTGTTGCTAAGAGGTACGAGCAGTACTTC. Encoded protein: CSVVAKRYEQYF.

The chain joins TRBV13 to TRBJ2-5, with TRBD2 matching 11 bases. Per germline, CDR1 PRHDT and CDR2 FYEKMQ (reference sequence). CDR3 length: 16 amino acids. The trim removed 1 base at V and 4 bases at J, leaving 5 bases unmatched. Here the CDR3 reads CASSLALAGGGETQYF. The CDR3 DNA sequence: TGTGCCAGCAGCTTAGCTCTAGCGGGGGGTGGAGAGACCCAGTACTTC.

J is TRBJ2-7 and V is TRBV20-1, with 8 bases that match TRBD2. CDR3 length: 13 residues. V gave up 3 bases and J gave up 3 bases; unmatched junction bases: 4. CDR1 and CDR2 (germline): DFQATT, SNEGSKA (reference sequence). The CDR3 region is CSARPGLDYEQYF. CDR3 DNA sequence: TGCAGTGCTAGGCCGGGACTAGACTACGAGCAGTACTTC.

The chain carries TRBV30 and TRBJ2-2; D possibly matches TRBD1 or TRBD2 (5 bases each). Trimming cost V 2 bases and J 5 bases, with 12 bases left between them. The CDR3 has 14 residues. The V gene's germline CDR1 is GTSNPN and CDR2 SVGIG (reference sequence). In DNA, the CDR3 is TGTGCCTGGAGTCTCCAGGGAGCGACCGGGGAGCTGTTTTTT. It is translated as CAWSLQGATGELFF.

The chain links TRBV6-6 to TRBJ1-5; TRBD1 matches at 9 bases. The CDR3 length is 13 residues. Trimming cost V 9 bases and J 7 bases; bases outside gene matches: 7. Germline assignment: CDR1 MNHNY and CDR2 SVGAGI (reference sequence). The CDR3 loop reads CASRDRVQQPQHF. CDR3 nucleotides: TGTGCCAGTCGGGACAGGGTACAACAGCCCCAGCATTTT.

This chain connects TRBV27 to TRBJ2-7; 9 bases fit TRBD1. Looked up from germline, CDR1 is MNHEY and CDR2 is SMNVEV (reference sequence). V gave up 0 bases and J gave up 8 bases; unmatched junction bases: 2. This CDR3 is built from 13 residues. Here the CDR3 DNA reads TGTGCCAGCAGTTTATCGACAGGGGGGCAGCAGTACTTC. As protein: CASSLSTGGQQYF.

This clonotype was seen a single time. V gene TRBV7-2 combines with J gene TRBJ1-2; TRBD1 might be the D (5 bases). The V gene lost 4 bases and the J gene lost 4 bases, with 16 bases spanning the gap. CDR1 is SGHTA, CDR2 FQGNSA, per germline. The length of the CDR3 is 15 residues. This CDR3 is CASSSLGGGIYGYTF. The CDR3 DNA is TGTGCCAGCAGCTCCCTGGGGGGAGGGATCTATGGCTACACCTTC.

This chain uses TRBV7-9 with TRBJ2-2; possible D gene TRBD1, 5 bases. CDR1 and CDR2 from the germline V gene are SEHNR and FQNEAQ (reference sequence). The CDR3 runs to 16 residues. V shed 1 base and J shed 4 bases, with 13 bases lying between them. As DNA, the CDR3 is TGTGCCAGCAGCTTAGTTTCCAGGGTAGCCACCGGGGAGCTGTTTTTT. This translates into CASSLVSRVATGELFF.

J is TRBJ1-5 and V is TRBV12-3 or TRBV12-4; D remains unclear. Trimming took off 5 bases at V and 11 bases at J, with 22 bases between the two ends. CDR3 length: 15 residues. The CDR3 coding sequence is TGTGCCAGCAGTCGAACGGGAGGGCAGCGGGAGGCCCAGCATTTT. This translates into CASSRTGGQREAQHF.

The V call is TRBV30, the J call TRBJ1-2, with D unclear. The CDR3 consists of 12 residues. Trimming stripped 8 bases from V and 4 bases from J, with 14 bases between. Germline V gene sequence: CDR1 GTSNPN, CDR2 SVGIG (reference sequence). CDR3 region: CAGKVTVYGYTF. DNA for the CDR3: TGTGCCGGGAAAGTAACCGTCTATGGCTACACCTTC.

CDR3 amino acids: CASLDRGHADTQYF. The CDR3 DNA follows: TGTGCCTCACTGGACAGGGGGCATGCAGATACGCAGTATTTT. The chain has TRBV30 and TRBJ2-3; 11 nucleotides match TRBD1. Germline V lookup: CDR1 GTSNPN, CDR2 SVGIG (reference sequence). The CDR3 consists of 14 residues. J was trimmed by 4 bases and V by 7 bases; bases with no gene match: 7.